This T cell receptor beta chain was found in a study of T-cell reconstitution after alpha-beta-depleted transplantation in children. The CDR3 extends over 14 amino acids. Losses at the gene ends were 3 bases for V and 5 bases for J; bases not matched to a gene: 5. Germline-derived CDR1 and CDR2 are DFQATT and SNEGSKA (reference sequence). This clonotype was seen a few times. A library of TCRbeta sequences, prepared with unique molecular identifiers, was generated. TCRdb re-called the PCR reads through MiXCR, storing one row per CDR3 protein. The sample consists of about 640,000 distinct CDR3 sequences, over 15% of them appearing once.

The V call is TRBV20-1, the J call TRBJ2-3, with 10 bases matching TRBD1. This specimen consisted of PBMCs from the stem cell graft donor, obtained from the stem cell graft. This sequence was found in a human donor who donated a stem cell graft to a child with acute myeloid leukemia. CDR3 amino acids: CSARRDRGEDTQYF. The CDR3 nucleotides read TGCAGTGCTAGGAGGGACAGGGGCGAAGATACGCAGTATTTT.